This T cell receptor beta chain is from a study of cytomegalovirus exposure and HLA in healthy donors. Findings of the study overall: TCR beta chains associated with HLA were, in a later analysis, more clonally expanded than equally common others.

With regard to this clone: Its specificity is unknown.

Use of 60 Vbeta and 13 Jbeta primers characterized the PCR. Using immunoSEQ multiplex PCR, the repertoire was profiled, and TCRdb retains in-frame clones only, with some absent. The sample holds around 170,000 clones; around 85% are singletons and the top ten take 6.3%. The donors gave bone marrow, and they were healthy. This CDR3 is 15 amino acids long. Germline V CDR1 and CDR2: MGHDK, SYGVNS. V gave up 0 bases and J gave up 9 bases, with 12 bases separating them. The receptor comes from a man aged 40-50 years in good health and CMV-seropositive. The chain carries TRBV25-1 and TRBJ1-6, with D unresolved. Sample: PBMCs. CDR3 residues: CASSEYASVVSPLHF. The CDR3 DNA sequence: TGTGCCAGCAGTGAATACGCGTCGGTGGTTTCACCCCTCCACTTT.